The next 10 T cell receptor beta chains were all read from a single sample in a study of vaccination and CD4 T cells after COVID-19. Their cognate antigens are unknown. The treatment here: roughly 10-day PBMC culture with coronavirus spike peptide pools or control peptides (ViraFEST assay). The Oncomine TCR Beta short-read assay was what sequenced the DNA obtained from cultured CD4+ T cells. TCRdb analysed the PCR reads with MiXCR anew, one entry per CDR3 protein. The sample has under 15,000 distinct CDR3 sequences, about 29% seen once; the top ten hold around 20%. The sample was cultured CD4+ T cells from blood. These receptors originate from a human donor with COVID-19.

In DNA form, the CDR3 reads TGTGCCAGCACCCTGGACAGGGGGATCTACGAGCAGTACTTC. This sequence encodes CASTLDRGIYEQYF. This chain joins TRBV2 and TRBJ2-7; 10 bases map to TRBD1. The CDR3 extends over 14 amino acids. Germline V gives CDR1 SNHLY, CDR2 FYNNEI. Trimming removed 7 bases from V and 3 bases from J; junction bases left unmatched: 6.

For the CDR3, the DNA is TGCAGCGCCGAACCCACAGGGATGAACACTGAAGCTTTCTTT. This codes for CSAEPTGMNTEAFF. V usage is TRBV29-1 and J usage is TRBJ1-1; a weak D match, TRBD1 (6 bases). Germline CDR1 SQVTM, CDR2 ANQGSEA. Trimming took 7 bases from V and 0 from J, leaving 15 bases between them. CDR3 length: 14 residues.

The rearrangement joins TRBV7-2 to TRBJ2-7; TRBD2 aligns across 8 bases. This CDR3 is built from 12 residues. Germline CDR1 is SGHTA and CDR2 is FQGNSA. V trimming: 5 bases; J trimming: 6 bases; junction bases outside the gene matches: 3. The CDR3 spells CASSRAGGEQYF. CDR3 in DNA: TGTGCCAGCAGCCGTGCGGGGGGCGAGCAGTACTTC.

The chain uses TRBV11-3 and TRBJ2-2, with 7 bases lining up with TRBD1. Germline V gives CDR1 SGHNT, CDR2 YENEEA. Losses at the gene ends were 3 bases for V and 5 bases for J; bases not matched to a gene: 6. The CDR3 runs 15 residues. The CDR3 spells CASSFGTAITGELFF. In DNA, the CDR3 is TGTGCCAGCAGCTTCGGGACAGCTATAACCGGGGAGCTGTTTTTT.

CDR3 loop: CASSNAGTEAFF. DNA for the CDR3: TGTGCCAGCAGCAACGCCGGGACCGAAGCTTTCTTT. This sequence joins TRBV6-1 and TRBJ1-1; D is possibly TRBD1 (5 bases). V lost 6 bases, J lost 8 bases, and 13 bases lay in between. The CDR3 runs to 12 residues. Germline V gene data show CDR1 as MNHNS and CDR2 as SASEGT.

CDR3 protein: CATSDYPGEHYNEQFF. Written as DNA, the CDR3 is TGTGCCACCAGTGATTACCCAGGGGAACACTACAATGAGCAGTTCTTC. This rearrangement joins TRBV24-1 to TRBJ2-1; D perhaps matches TRBD1 (6 bases). Germline V gene sequence: CDR1 KGHDR, CDR2 SFDVKD. This CDR3 has 16 residues. The ends were cut back, 2 bases at V and 3 bases at J, with 13 bases in the middle.

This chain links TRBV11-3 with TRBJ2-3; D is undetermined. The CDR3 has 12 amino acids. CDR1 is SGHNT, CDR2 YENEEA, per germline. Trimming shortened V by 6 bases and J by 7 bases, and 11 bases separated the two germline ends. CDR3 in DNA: TGTGCCAGCAGGGATAGCAGTTATACGCAGTATTTT. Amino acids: CASRDSSYTQYF. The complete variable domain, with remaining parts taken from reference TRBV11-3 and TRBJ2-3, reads EAGVVQSPRYKIIEKKQPVAFWCNPISGHNTLYWYLQNLGQGPELLIRYENEEAVDDSQLPKDRFSAERLKGVDSTLKIQPAELGDSAVYLCASRDSSYTQYFGPGTRLTVL.

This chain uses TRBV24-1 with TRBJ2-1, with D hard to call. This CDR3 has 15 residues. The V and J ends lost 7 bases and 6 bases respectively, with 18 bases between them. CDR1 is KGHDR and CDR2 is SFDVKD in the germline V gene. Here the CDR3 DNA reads TGTGCCACCAGCTCTCCTGTGGTAGGTGGCAATGAGCAGTTCTTC. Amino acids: CATSSPVVGGNEQFF.

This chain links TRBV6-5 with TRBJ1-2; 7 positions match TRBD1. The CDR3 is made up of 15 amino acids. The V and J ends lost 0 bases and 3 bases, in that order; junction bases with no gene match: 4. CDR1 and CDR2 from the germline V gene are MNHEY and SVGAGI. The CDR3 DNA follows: TGTGCCAGCAGTTACTCTTGGCAGGGGGACTATGGCTACACCTTC. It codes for CASSYSWQGDYGYTF.

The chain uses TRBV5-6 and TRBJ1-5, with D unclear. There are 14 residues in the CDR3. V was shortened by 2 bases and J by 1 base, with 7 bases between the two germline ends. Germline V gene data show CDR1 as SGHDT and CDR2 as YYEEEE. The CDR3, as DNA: TGTGCCAGCAGCTTCGGTGGCAGCAATCAGCCCCAGCATTTT. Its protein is CASSFGGSNQPQHF.